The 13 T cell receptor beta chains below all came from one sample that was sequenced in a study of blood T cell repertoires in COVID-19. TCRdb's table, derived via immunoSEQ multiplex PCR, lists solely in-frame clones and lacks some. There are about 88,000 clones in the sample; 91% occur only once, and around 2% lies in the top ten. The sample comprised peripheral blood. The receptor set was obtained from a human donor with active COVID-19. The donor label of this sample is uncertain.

The CDR3 DNA sequence: TGTGCCAGCAGCGAGGGACAGATGAGCTCCTACGAGCAGTACTTC. Its translation is CASSEGQMSSYEQYF. The chain recombines TRBV9 with TRBJ2-7; 7 bases line up with TRBD1. V trimming: 3 bases; J trimming: 0 bases; junction bases outside the gene matches: 6. The germline gives CDR1 SGDLS, CDR2 YYNGEE. CDR3 length: 15 amino acids.

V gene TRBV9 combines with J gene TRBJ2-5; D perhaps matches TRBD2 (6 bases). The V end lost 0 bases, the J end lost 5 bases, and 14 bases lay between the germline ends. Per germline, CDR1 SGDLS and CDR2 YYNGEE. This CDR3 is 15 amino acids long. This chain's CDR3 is CASSVDGTPRETQYF. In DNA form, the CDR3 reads TGTGCCAGCAGCGTAGATGGGACTCCACGGGAGACCCAGTACTTC.

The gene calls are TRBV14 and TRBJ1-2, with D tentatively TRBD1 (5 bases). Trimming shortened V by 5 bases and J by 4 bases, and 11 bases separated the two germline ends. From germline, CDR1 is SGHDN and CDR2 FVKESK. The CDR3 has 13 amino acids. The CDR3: CASSAGNGYGYTF. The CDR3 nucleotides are TGTGCCAGCAGCGCAGGGAACGGCTATGGCTACACCTTC. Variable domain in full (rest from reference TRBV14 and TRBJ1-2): EAGVTQFPSHSVIEKGQTVTLRCDPISGHDNLYWYRRVMGKEIKFLLHFVKESKQDESGMPNNRFLAERTGGTYSTLKVQPAELEDSGVYFCASSAGNGYGYTFGSGTRLTVV.

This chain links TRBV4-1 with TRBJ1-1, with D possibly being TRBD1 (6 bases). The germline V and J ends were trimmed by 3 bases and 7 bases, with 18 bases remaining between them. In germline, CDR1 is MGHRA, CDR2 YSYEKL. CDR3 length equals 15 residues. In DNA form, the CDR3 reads TGCGCCAGCAGCCATGAGGGTGGGGGCCAGGGTGAAGCTTTCTTT. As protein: CASSHEGGGQGEAFF.

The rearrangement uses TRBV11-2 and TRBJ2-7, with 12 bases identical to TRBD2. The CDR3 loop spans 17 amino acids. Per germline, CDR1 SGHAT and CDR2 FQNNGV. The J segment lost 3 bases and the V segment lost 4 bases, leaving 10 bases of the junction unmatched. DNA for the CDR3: TGTGCCAGCAGCTACACTCAACTAGCGGGGGGTCTCTACGAGCAGTACTTC. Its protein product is CASSYTQLAGGLYEQYF.

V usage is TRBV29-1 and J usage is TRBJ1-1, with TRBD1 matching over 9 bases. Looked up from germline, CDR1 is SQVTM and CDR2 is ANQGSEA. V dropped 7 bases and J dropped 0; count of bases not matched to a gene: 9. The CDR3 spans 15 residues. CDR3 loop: CSADKGQGMNTEAFF. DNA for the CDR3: TGCAGCGCCGATAAGGGACAGGGAATGAACACTGAAGCTTTCTTT.

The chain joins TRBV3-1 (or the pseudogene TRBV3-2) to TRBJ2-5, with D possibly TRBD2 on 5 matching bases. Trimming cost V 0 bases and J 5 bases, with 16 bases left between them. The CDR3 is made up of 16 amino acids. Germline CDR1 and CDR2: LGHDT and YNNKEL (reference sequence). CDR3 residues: CASSQDVVRGDETQYF. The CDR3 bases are TGTGCCAGCAGCCAAGATGTTGTTCGGGGTGATGAGACCCAGTACTTC.

The CDR3 is CASSLTSGGFQETQYF. Here the CDR3 DNA reads TGTGCCAGCAGTCTTACTAGCGGGGGGTTCCAAGAGACCCAGTACTTC. V and J are TRBV2 and TRBJ2-5; 12 positions agree with TRBD2. CDR3 length: 16 residues. V lost 5 bases, J lost 1 base, and 5 bases stayed unmatched. The germline CDR1 and CDR2 sequences are SNHLY and FYNNEI.

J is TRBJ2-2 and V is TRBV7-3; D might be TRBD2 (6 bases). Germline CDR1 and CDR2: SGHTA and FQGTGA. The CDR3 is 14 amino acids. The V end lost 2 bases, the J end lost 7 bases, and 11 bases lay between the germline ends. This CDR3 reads CASSLGGLGGELFF. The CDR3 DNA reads TGTGCCAGCAGCTTAGGAGGGTTGGGCGGGGAGCTGTTTTTT. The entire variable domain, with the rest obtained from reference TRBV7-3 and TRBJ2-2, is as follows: GAGVSQTPSNKVTEKGKYVELRCDPISGHTALYWYRQSLGQGPEFLIYFQGTGAADDSGLPNDRFFAVRPEGSVSTLKIQRTERGDSAVYLCASSLGGLGGELFFGEGSRLTVL.

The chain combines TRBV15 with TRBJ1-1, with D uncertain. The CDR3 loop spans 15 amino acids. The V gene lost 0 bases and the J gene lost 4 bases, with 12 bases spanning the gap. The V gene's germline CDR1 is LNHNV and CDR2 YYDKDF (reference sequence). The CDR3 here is CATSRDAIESTEAFF. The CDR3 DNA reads TGTGCCACCAGCAGAGATGCCATAGAGAGCACTGAAGCTTTCTTT. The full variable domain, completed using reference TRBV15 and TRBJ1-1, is DAMVIQNPRYQVTQFGKPVTLSCSQTLNHNVMYWYQQKSSQAPKLLFHYYDKDFNNEADTPDNFQSRRPNTSFCFLDIRSPGLGDTAMYLCATSRDAIESTEAFFGQGTRLTVV.

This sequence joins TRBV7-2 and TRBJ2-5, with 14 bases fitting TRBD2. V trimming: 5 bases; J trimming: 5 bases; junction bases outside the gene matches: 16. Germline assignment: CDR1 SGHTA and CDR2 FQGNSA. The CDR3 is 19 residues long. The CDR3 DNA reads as TGTGCCAGCAGCCCGAACGGACTAGCGGGGGGACGGGCGGGGGAGACCCAGTACTTC. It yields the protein CASSPNGLAGGRAGETQYF. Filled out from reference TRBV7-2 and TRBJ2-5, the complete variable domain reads GAGVSQSPSNKVTEKGKDVELRCDPISGHTALYWYRQSLGQGLEFLIYFQGNSAPDKSGLPSDRFSAERTGGSVSTLTIQRTQQEDSAVYLCASSPNGLAGGRAGETQYFGPGTRLLVL.

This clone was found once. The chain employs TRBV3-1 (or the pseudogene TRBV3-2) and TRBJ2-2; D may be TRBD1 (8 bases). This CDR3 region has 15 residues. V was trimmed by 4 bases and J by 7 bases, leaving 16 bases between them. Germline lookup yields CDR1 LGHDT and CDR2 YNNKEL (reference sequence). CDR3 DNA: TGTGCCAGCAGCCCCAGACAGGGGAGGGTCGGGGAGCTGTTTTTT. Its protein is CASSPRQGRVGELFF.

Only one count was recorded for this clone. The CDR3 loop is CASSKTGGLTEAFF. CDR3 bases: TGTGCCAGCAGCAAGACAGGGGGCTTGACTGAAGCTTTCTTT. V usage is TRBV7-9 and J usage is TRBJ1-1; TRBD1 aligns across 10 bases. The germline gives CDR1 SEHNR, CDR2 FQNEAQ (reference sequence). The CDR3 extends over 14 amino acids. The V segment lost 5 bases and the J segment 5 bases; nucleotides outside the gene matches: 5.